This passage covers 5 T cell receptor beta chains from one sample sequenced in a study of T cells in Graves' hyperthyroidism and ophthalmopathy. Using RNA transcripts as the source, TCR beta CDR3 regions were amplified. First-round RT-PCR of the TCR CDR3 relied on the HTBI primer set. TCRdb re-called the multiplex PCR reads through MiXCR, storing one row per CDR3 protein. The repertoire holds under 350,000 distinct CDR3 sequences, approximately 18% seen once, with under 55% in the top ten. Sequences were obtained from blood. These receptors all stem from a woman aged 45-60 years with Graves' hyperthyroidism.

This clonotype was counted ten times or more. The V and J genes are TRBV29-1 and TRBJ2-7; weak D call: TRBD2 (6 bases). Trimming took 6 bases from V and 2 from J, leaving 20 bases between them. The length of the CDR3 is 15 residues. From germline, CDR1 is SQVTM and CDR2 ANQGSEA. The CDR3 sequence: CSVPAFGGSPYEQYF. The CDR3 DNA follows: TGCAGCGTGCCTGCCTTCGGAGGGAGTCCCTACGAGCAGTACTTC.

Here the CDR3 reads CASSPVTGSSGNTIYF. The DNA for the CDR3 is TGTGCCAGCAGCCCCGTGACCGGAAGCTCTGGAAACACCATATATTTT. The chain uses TRBV11-2 and TRBJ1-3; no firm D call. The CDR3 spans 16 residues. Germline V gene lookup returns CDR1 SGHAT and CDR2 FQNNGV. V shed 5 bases and J shed 0 bases, with 14 bases lying between them.

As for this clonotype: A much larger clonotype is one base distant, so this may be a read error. The CDR3 here is CASEGPSYEQYF. CDR3 nucleotides: TGTGCCAGCGAGGGCCCCAGTTACGAGCAGTACTTC. The chain has TRBV28 and TRBJ2-7, with a weak D call TRBD2 (5 bases). CDR3 length equals 12 residues. Trimming cost V 8 bases and J 4 bases, with 12 bases left between them. Germline CDR1 is MDHEN and CDR2 is SYDVKM.

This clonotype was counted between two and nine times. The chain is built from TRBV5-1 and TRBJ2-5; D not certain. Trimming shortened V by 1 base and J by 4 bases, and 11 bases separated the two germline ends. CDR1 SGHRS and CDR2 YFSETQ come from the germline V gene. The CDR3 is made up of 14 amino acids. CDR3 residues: CASSLRWGSETQYF. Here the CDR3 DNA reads TGCGCCAGCAGCTTGCGATGGGGTTCAGAGACCCAGTACTTC.

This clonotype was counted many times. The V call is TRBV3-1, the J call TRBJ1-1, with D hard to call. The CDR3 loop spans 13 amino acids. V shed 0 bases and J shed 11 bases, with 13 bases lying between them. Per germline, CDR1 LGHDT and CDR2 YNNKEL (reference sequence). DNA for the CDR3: TGTGCCAGCAGCCAAGATCCCGGTGGCCGGGCTTTCTTT. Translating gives CASSQDPGGRAFF.